This T cell receptor beta chain was found in a study of blood T cells in healthy people across ages. Findings and caveats of the study: Fewer expanded clones and more diversity marked long-lived versus aged donors. It was found that TCR beta diversity correlated strongly with the percentage of naive T cells.

This clonotype was seen more than once but under ten times. The antigen is undetermined. Healthy Caucasian individuals from Russia aged roughly 6 to 95 served as donors. Then a second PCR, running roughly 7 to 12 cycles, was carried out with a sample-barcoded 5' primer and a J-beta primer mix. TCRdb passed the 5' RACE reads through MiXCR, listing each CDR3 protein once. The sample carries approximately 600,000 distinct CDR3 sequences, 58% recorded once. CDR1 is LGHNA and CDR2 is YNFKEQ in the germline V gene. Deletions cut 2 bases from V and 2 bases from J, with 11 bases between. The CDR3 runs 15 residues.

This chain uses TRBV4-2 with TRBJ2-3; D not certain. Sequenced sample: blood. The sequence came from a man in his fifties or sixties in good health. The CDR3 DNA follows: TGTGCCAGCAGCCAATCTACGGTCCACACAGATACGCAGTATTTT. Its protein is CASSQSTVHTDTQYF.